This is a list of T cell receptor beta chains from one sample in a study of cytomegalovirus exposure and HLA in healthy donors. Repertoires were generated with immunoSEQ multiplex PCR, while TCRdb's copy carries only in-frame clones and drops some. The sample includes about 150,000 clones, about 85% seen only once; the top ten take roughly 2.5%. What was sequenced was PBMCs. These TCRs come from a boy aged 2-15 years in good health and CMV-seronegative. Each CDR3 is given with its conserved first and last residue. D genes are given only for firm matches. Size values are once, few and many counts, or a class for expanded clones, and some rows have none.

TRBV5-6	-	TRBJ2-1	-	12	TGTGCCAGCAGCTATCAGCGTGGGGAGCAGTTCTTC	CASSYQRGEQFF
TRBV7-9	-	TRBJ1-1	-	14	TGTGCCAGCAGCTCACCAGGAGGTAGGACTGAAGCTTTCTTT	CASSSPGGRTEAFF
TRBV28	-	TRBJ2-2	-	13	TGTGCCAGCAGTGGTTATCGGACCGGGGAGCTGTTTTTT	CASSGYRTGELFF
TRBV5-1	-	TRBJ1-1	-	14	TGCGCCAGCAGCTTTCAGGGGCCGGACACTGAAGCTTTCTTT	CASSFQGPDTEAFF
TRBV11-3	once	TRBJ2-1	TRBD2	16	TGTGCCAGCAGCCAGCATAGCGGGAGGATAGGGAGTGAGCAGTTCTTC	CASSQHSGRIGSEQFF
TRBV7-9	once	TRBJ2-1	-	14	TGTGCCAGCAGTTGGATAGGGCGGGATAATGAGCAGTTCTTC	CASSWIGRDNEQFF
TRBV10-3	few	TRBJ2-4	TRBD2	14	TGTGCCATCGGGAGCGGGGGTGCTAAAAACATTCAGTACTTC	CAIGSGGAKNIQYF
TRBV6-5	-	TRBJ2-3	TRBD2	15	TGTGCCAGCAGCCGCCGACTAGCGGGTGAGGGTACGCAGTATTTT	CASSRRLAGEGTQYF
TRBV28	-	TRBJ1-2	-	14	TGTGCCAGCAGTTTCCCCGCCAACACCTATGGCTACACCTTC	CASSFPANTYGYTF
TRBV9	-	TRBJ2-3	-	16	TGTGCCAGCAGCGTAGCCGGAGCGGCCCGCACAGATACGCAGTATTTT	CASSVAGAARTDTQYF
TRBV6-1	-	TRBJ2-3	-	13	TGTGCCAGCAGTGAAGCTCCGGAGTCCGGAGAATATTTT	CASSEAPESGEYF
TRBV5-6	-	TRBJ2-3	-	14	TGTGCCAGCAGCAGACGTGAGACTAGTCGTACGCAGTATTTT	CASSRRETSRTQYF
TRBV19	once	TRBJ2-2	TRBD1	15	TGTGCCAGTAGTGGGGGGACAGGGCCCACCGGGGAGCTGTTTTTT	CASSGGTGPTGELFF
TRBV11-2	-	TRBJ2-6	TRBD1	18	TGTGCCAGCAGCTTAACGGGACAGGGCTCCTCTGGGGCCAACGTCCTGACTTTC	CASSLTGQGSSGANVLTF
TRBV5-4	-	TRBJ2-1	-	19	TGTGCCAGCAGCTTGGGAAACCACTGGCAAATATTTCACTACAATGAGCAGCTCTTC	CASSLGNHWQIFHYNEQLF